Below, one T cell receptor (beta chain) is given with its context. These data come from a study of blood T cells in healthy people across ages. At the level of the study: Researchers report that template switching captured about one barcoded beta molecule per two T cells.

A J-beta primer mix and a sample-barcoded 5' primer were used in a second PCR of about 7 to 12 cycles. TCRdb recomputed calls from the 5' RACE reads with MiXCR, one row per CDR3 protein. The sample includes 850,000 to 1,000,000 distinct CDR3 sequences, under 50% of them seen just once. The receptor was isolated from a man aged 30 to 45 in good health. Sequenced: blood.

The CDR3 DNA follows: TGTGCCAGCAGCCGGGCGAGCGGGGGATATGCAGATACGCAGTATTTT. Amino acid sequence: CASSRASGGYADTQYF. The V gene is TRBV6-1, the J gene TRBJ2-3; 8 bases agree with TRBD2. V lost 6 bases, J lost 4 bases, and 12 bases stayed unmatched. This CDR3 contains 16 residues. Per the germline V gene, CDR1 is MNHNS and CDR2 is SASEGT.